These 20 T cell receptor beta chains came from one sample sequenced in a study of T cell changes during pregnancy in multiple sclerosis. The assay was immunoSEQ multiplex PCR, and TCRdb's table has in-frame clones only and misses some. Of tens of thousands of clones in the sample, just over 90% were seen once. The sample was CD4+ T cells from peripheral blood mononuclear cells, taken after pregnancy. The receptor set was obtained from a female donor with multiple sclerosis, enrolled in a pregnancy study.

The chain is built from TRBV5-1 and TRBJ1-5; D gene ambiguous. This CDR3 region has 13 residues. Germline V gene lookup returns CDR1 SGHRS and CDR2 YFSETQ. V gave up 1 base and J gave up 3 bases, with 5 bases separating them. CDR3 loop: CASSLWPNQPQHF. DNA for the CDR3: TGCGCCAGCAGCTTGTGGCCCAATCAGCCCCAGCATTTT.

The chain joins TRBV7-6 to TRBJ2-7; TRBD1 aligns across 7 bases. Trimming took 5 bases from V and 0 from J; bases not matched to a gene: 4. The length of the CDR3 is 14 residues. Per the germline V gene, CDR1 is SGHVS and CDR2 is FNYEAQ. The CDR3 sequence is CASSRGTDSYEQYF. As DNA, the CDR3 is TGTGCCAGCAGCCGAGGGACAGACTCCTACGAGCAGTACTTC.

The DNA of the CDR3 is TGTGCCAGCGTGCGAGCGGGATCAGCCTACGAGCAGTACTTC. Residues: CASVRAGSAYEQYF. The rearrangement joins TRBV7-9 to TRBJ2-7, with 7 bases matching TRBD2. CDR3 length: 14 residues. From germline, CDR1 is SEHNR and CDR2 FQNEAQ (reference sequence). The V gene end was trimmed by 8 bases and the J gene end by 2 bases; junction bases not matched to a gene: 9.

V gene TRBV10-3 combines with J gene TRBJ1-2, with a weak D call TRBD1 (5 bases). Trimming shortened V by 3 bases and J by 1 base, and 12 bases separated the two germline ends. This CDR3 has 15 residues. Looked up from germline, CDR1 is ENHRY and CDR2 is SYGVKD. The CDR3 DNA follows: TGTGCCATCAGTGAAGGTCAGGGCTTTAACTATGGCTACACCTTC. Its translation: CAISEGQGFNYGYTF.

The chain joins TRBV19 to TRBJ1-1; maybe TRBD1 (6 bases). This CDR3 is built from 15 residues. V lost 9 bases to trimming and J lost 2 bases, with 19 bases between them. The germline V gene has CDR1 LNHDA and CDR2 SQIVND (reference sequence). The CDR3 region is CASLRGTGLNTEAFF. Written as DNA, the CDR3 is TGTGCCAGCCTTCGGGGAACAGGGCTAAACACTGAAGCTTTCTTT. Variable domain in full (rest from reference TRBV19 and TRBJ1-1): DGGITQSPKYLFRKEGQNVTLSCEQNLNHDAMYWYRQDPGQGLRLIYYSQIVNDFQKGDIAEGYSVSREKKESFPLTVTSAQKNPTAFYLCASLRGTGLNTEAFFGQGTRLTVV.

The chain links TRBV5-1 to TRBJ1-1; D remains ambiguous. Germline V gene data show CDR1 as SGHRS and CDR2 as YFSETQ. Trimming pared 1 base from V and 4 bases from J, leaving 8 bases between. The CDR3 is made up of 13 amino acids. In DNA form, the CDR3 reads TGCGCCAGCAGCTTGACACGGGGCACTGAAGCTTTCTTT. Translation gives CASSLTRGTEAFF.

The J gene is TRBJ1-1, the V gene TRBV6-5; possible D gene TRBD1, 5 bases. V lost 6 bases and J 5 bases, leaving 19 bases between the germline ends. The V gene's germline CDR1 is MNHEY and CDR2 SVGAGI. The CDR3 consists of 15 residues. The CDR3 region is CASSRTRRGRTEAFF. The DNA of the CDR3 is TGTGCCAGCAGCCGGACTCGGAGGGGCCGGACTGAAGCTTTCTTT.

The V and J genes are TRBV11-1 and TRBJ2-5, with no clear D. CDR1 is SGHAT, CDR2 FQDESV, per germline (reference sequence). Trimming pared 1 base from V and 2 bases from J, leaving 8 bases between. This CDR3 is built from 14 residues. CDR3 protein: CASSLVGRQETQYF. For the CDR3, the DNA is TGTGCCAGCAGCTTAGTGGGCAGACAAGAGACCCAGTACTTC.

The chain couples TRBV25-1 to TRBJ2-1; 10 positions match TRBD2. The CDR3 has 13 amino acids. The germline CDR1 and CDR2 sequences are MGHDK and SYGVNS. Germline trimming cut 6 bases from V and 7 bases from J; bases unmatched to any gene: 3. The CDR3 sequence is CASRTSGLNEQFF. CDR3 DNA sequence: TGTGCCAGCAGGACTAGCGGGTTGAATGAGCAGTTCTTC. The variable domain in full, with the rest retrieved from reference TRBV25-1 and TRBJ2-1, is EADIYQTPRYLVIGTGKKITLECSQTMGHDKMYWYQQDPGMELHLIHYSYGVNSTEKGDLSSESTVSRIRTEHFPLTLESARPSHTSQYLCASRTSGLNEQFFGPGTRLTVL.

The chain is built from TRBV7-3 and TRBJ1-1, with D uncertain. The length of the CDR3 is 14 residues. Germline V gene sequence: CDR1 SGHTA, CDR2 FQGTGA. V lost 5 bases and J 1 base, leaving 11 bases between the germline ends. The CDR3 nucleotides read TGTGCCAGCAGCGCCCAACCCGGGAACACTGAAGCTTTCTTT. Its protein is CASSAQPGNTEAFF.

The rearrangement uses TRBV6-5 and TRBJ2-5, with 10 bases identical to TRBD1. The junction had 6 bases not matched to a gene; V was cut back by 2 bases and J by 3 bases. Germline assignment: CDR1 MNHEY and CDR2 SVGAGI. The CDR3 is 16 residues long. In nucleotides, the CDR3 is TGTGCCAGCAGTTACCCGGTAGGGACAGGGGAAGAGACCCAGTACTTC. This sequence encodes CASSYPVGTGEETQYF.

The chain links TRBV2 to TRBJ2-5, with 8 bases fitting TRBD1. Germline V gives CDR1 SNHLY, CDR2 FYNNEI. This CDR3 region has 15 residues. Trimming cost V 3 bases and J 5 bases; bases outside gene matches: 8. The CDR3 here is CASSDSGGGLETQYF. In nucleotides, the CDR3 is TGTGCCAGCAGTGATTCAGGGGGCGGTTTGGAGACCCAGTACTTC.

The CDR3 sequence is CAISIGTGYEKLFF. The CDR3 DNA reads TGTGCCATCAGTATTGGGACAGGGTATGAAAAACTGTTTTTT. The chain recombines TRBV10-3 with TRBJ1-4, with 9 bases that match TRBD1. CDR3 size: 14 residues. The ends lost 5 bases at V and 6 bases at J; junction bases unmatched: 4. Germline CDR1 ENHRY, CDR2 SYGVKD.

The chain links TRBV5-1 to TRBJ2-7; possibly TRBD1 for D (6 bases). V was trimmed by 1 base and J by 2 bases, leaving 10 bases between them. Per germline, CDR1 SGHRS and CDR2 YFSETQ. The CDR3 has 14 amino acids. CDR3 amino acids: CASSLQQGAYEQYF. CDR3 coding DNA: TGCGCCAGCAGCTTGCAACAGGGAGCCTACGAGCAGTACTTC.

The chain joins TRBV5-1 to TRBJ1-1; D is unresolved. This CDR3 contains 13 residues. Germline V gene lookup returns CDR1 SGHRS and CDR2 YFSETQ. V was shortened by 0 bases and J by 4 bases, with 7 bases between the two germline ends. The CDR3 loop reads CASSLGAGTEAFF. The CDR3 DNA reads TGCGCCAGCAGCTTGGGAGCGGGCACTGAAGCTTTCTTT.

The V and J genes are TRBV6-1 and TRBJ1-1; 7 nucleotides agree with TRBD1. Per the germline V gene, CDR1 is MNHNS and CDR2 is SASEGT. V was clipped by 8 bases and J by 2 bases; unmatched bases: 5. The CDR3 has 13 amino acids. DNA for the CDR3: TGTGCCAGCCTTGGACAGGTAAACACTGAAGCTTTCTTT. This sequence encodes CASLGQVNTEAFF.

The rearrangement joins TRBV18 to TRBJ2-3; D unresolved. The CDR3 runs 12 residues. The germline V gene has CDR1 KGHSH and CDR2 LQKENI. The germline V and J ends were trimmed by 1 base and 5 bases, with 4 bases remaining between them. CDR3 residues: CASSPRGDTQYF. The DNA of the CDR3 is TGTGCCAGCTCACCACGCGGAGATACGCAGTATTTT.

V and J are TRBV5-4 and TRBJ2-5, with 8 bases matching TRBD1. The CDR3 spans 16 residues. Germline assignment: CDR1 SGHNT and CDR2 YYREEE (reference sequence). With V trimmed by 0 bases and J by 0 bases, 4 bases remained unmatched. CDR3 sequence (DNA): TGTGCCAGCAGCTTGGGGGGACAGGCCTACCAAGAGACCCAGTACTTC. This gives the protein CASSLGGQAYQETQYF.

This clone has only a few counts. CDR3 nucleotide sequence: TGTGCCAGCAGTGACCTAAAGGGGGCGATCTCTGGAAACACCATATATTTT. It specifies CASSDLKGAISGNTIYF. The chain recombines TRBV2 with TRBJ1-3; 7 positions match TRBD1. CDR3 length: 17 amino acids. Germline V CDR1 and CDR2: SNHLY, FYNNEI. The junction had 8 bases not matched to a gene; V was cut back by 3 bases and J by 0 bases.

The chain couples TRBV11-1 to TRBJ2-7, with D unresolved. The germline V and J ends were trimmed by 6 bases and 6 bases, with 12 bases remaining between them. CDR1 and CDR2 from the germline V gene are SGHAT and FQDESV (reference sequence). The CDR3 runs 12 residues. The CDR3 DNA reads as TGTGCCAGCAGAACGTCGAACAGCGAGCAGTACTTC. It yields the protein CASRTSNSEQYF.